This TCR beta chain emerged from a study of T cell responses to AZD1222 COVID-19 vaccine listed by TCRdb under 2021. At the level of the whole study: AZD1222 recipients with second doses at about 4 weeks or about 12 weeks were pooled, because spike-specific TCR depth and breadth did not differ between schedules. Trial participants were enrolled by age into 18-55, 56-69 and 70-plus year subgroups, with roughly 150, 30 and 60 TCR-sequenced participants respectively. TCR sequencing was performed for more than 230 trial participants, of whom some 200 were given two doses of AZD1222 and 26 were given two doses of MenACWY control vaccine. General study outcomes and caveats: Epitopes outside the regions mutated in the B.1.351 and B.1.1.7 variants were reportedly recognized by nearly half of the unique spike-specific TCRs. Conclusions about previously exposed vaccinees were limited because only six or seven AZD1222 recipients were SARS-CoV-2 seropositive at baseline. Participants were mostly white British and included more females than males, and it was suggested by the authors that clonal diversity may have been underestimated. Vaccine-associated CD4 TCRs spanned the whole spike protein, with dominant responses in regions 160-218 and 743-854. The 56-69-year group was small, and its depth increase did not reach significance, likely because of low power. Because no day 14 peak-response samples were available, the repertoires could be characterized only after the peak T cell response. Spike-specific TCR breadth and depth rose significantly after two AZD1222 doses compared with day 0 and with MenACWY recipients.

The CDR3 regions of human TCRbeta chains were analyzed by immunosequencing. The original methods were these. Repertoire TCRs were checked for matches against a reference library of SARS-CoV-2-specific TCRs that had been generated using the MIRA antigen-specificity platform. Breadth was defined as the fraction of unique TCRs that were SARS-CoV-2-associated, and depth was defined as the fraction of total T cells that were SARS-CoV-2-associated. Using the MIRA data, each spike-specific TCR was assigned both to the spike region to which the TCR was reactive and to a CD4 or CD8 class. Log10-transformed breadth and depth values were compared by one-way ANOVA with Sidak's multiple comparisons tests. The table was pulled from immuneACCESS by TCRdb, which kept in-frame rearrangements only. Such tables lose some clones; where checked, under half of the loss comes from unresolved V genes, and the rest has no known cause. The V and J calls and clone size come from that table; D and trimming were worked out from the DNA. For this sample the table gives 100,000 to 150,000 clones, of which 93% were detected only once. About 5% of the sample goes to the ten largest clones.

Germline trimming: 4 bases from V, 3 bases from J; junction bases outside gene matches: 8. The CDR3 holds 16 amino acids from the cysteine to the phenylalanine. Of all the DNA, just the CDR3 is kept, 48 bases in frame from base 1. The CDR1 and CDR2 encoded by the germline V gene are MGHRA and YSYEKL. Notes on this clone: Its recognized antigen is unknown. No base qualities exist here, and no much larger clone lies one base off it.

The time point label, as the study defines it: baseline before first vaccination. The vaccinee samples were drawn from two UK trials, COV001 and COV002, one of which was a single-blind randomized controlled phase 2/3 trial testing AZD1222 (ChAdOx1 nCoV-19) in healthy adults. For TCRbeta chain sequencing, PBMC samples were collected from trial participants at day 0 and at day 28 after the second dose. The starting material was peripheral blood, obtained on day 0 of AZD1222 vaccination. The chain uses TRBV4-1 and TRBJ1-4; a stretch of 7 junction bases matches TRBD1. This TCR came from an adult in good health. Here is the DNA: TGCGCCAGCAGCCCCCGATCGACAGGGTCTAATGAAAAACTGTTTTTT. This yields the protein CASSPRSTGSNEKLFF.